This is a list of T cell receptor beta chains from one sample in a study of T cell responses to AZD1222 COVID-19 vaccine. Here immunoSEQ multiplex PCR was the method, and the copy in TCRdb shows in-frame clones only, minus some. The profile shows 100,000 to 130,000 clones, more than 80% of them singletons. The specimen comprised peripheral blood, sampled on day 0 of AZD1222 vaccination. The receptors shown here come from an adult in good health. The conserved cysteine and the conserved F or W are not part of the CDR3 here. Each record gives: CDR3 protein, V gene, J gene, CDR3 length.

ASSLFTGEGETQY	TRBV7-2	TRBJ2-5	13
ATSDFGGPNTGELF	TRBV24-1	TRBJ2-2	14
ASSISGTHEQY	TRBV13	TRBJ2-7	11
ASSSGTGRVTGELF	TRBV5-4	TRBJ2-2	14
ASSSGPRGLNSPLH	TRBV27	TRBJ1-6	14
ASSKGRGQDTQY	TRBV7-2	TRBJ2-3	12
ASSSHTSLAKNIQY	TRBV6-2/TRBV6-3	TRBJ2-4	14
ASSPSNYGYT	TRBV5-6	TRBJ1-2	10
ASSLRQGNEQF	TRBV7-9	TRBJ2-1	11
ASNLGDRGNEKLF	TRBV28	TRBJ1-4	13
ASSLAGGNTGELF	TRBV5-4	TRBJ2-2	13
ASRAGRYEQF	TRBV27	TRBJ2-1	10
ASSLSSGRGTGANVLT	TRBV27	TRBJ2-6	16
ASRIYNSPLH	TRBV19	TRBJ1-6	10
ASSQDPATYNSPLH	TRBV4-1	TRBJ1-6	14
ATQQLAGEANEQF	TRBV5-1	TRBJ2-1	13
ASSQNWRYQETQY	TRBV27	TRBJ2-5	13
ASSEAPGHNYGYT	TRBV6-1	TRBJ1-2	13
ASRRSQDYGYT	TRBV12-3/TRBV12-4	TRBJ1-2	11
ARQGAGGSPLH	TRBV30	TRBJ1-6	11
ASSIRDFAYEQY	TRBV19	TRBJ2-7	12
ASSLRQGGTEAF	TRBV7-2	TRBJ1-1	12
SVENETYRTTDTQY	TRBV29-1	TRBJ2-3	14
ASIPRDRGRNEQF	TRBV28	TRBJ2-1	13
ASSPSRGDYEQY	TRBV18	TRBJ2-7	12
ASSLGYSYNEQF	TRBV28	TRBJ2-1	12
ASSEYYEQY	TRBV25-1	TRBJ2-7	9
ASSLDGSGINEQF	TRBV5-1	TRBJ2-1	13
ASNVRVQLGAF	TRBV2	TRBJ1-1	11
ASSPTEGGNQPQH	TRBV9	TRBJ1-5	13
ATTTRAQDTQY	TRBV7-2	TRBJ2-3	11
ASSVANREDTGELF	TRBV5-1	TRBJ2-2	14
ASSLRLGQGHEQY	TRBV7-2	TRBJ2-7	13
SVRRTAATNEKLF	TRBV29-1	TRBJ1-4	13
ASSSGTGAYSPLH	TRBV7-3	TRBJ1-6	13
ASRGLSNSPLH	TRBV2	TRBJ1-6	11
ASSLVASGSDYNEQF	TRBV7-2	TRBJ2-1	15
ASSQFLGGDSNQPQH	TRBV4-1	TRBJ1-5	15
ATSMAGGNTIY	TRBV24-1	TRBJ1-3	11
ASSPGTGNTEAF	TRBV18	TRBJ1-1	12
ASRHRDRAGYT	TRBV27	TRBJ1-2	11
ASSLGVGQGRSGQY	TRBV11-3	TRBJ2-7	14
ASSQFGPYEQY	TRBV23-1	TRBJ2-7	11
ASSRQNNSPLH	TRBV7-3	TRBJ1-6	11
ASGRWAEAF	TRBV19	TRBJ1-1	9
ASSPDRPNEKLF	TRBV27	TRBJ1-4	12
ATSRDRGLPRANVLT	TRBV15	TRBJ2-6	15
ASSIKKTSGRAVEQF	TRBV19	TRBJ2-1	15
ASSFGTRSYEQY	TRBV7-2	TRBJ2-7	12
ASIPTGFVYNEQF	TRBV6-5	TRBJ2-1	13
ASSLEGTAEAF	TRBV5-1	TRBJ1-1	11
ASSPPGTTGELF	TRBV28	TRBJ2-2	12
ASSLRGDRYEQY	TRBV27	TRBJ2-7	12
ASSFATGGGYT	TRBV7-2	TRBJ1-2	11
ASSGGTSGAYEQY	TRBV28	TRBJ2-7	13
ASSQETPGGAGELF	TRBV4-2	TRBJ2-2	14
ASSLGVNYGYT	TRBV28	TRBJ1-2	11
ASSPRRGPGNTIY	TRBV7-2	TRBJ1-3	13